Sequencing of this T cell receptor (beta chain) was carried out in a study of control samples from healthy donors and cancer patients. This CDR3 has 15 amino acids. Germline CDR1 SGHVS, CDR2 FQNEAQ. V lost 6 bases, J lost 6 bases, and 9 bases stayed unmatched. The repertoire was sequenced with immunoSEQ multiplex PCR; TCRdb's copy has only in-frame clones and lacks some. The sample shows around 150,000 clones, approximately 91% of them seen only once. The sequencing sample was made of blood. The TCR was taken from a man aged 25 to 40 in good health. The chain employs TRBV7-8 and TRBJ2-1, with 9 nucleotides matching TRBD2. CDR3 region: CASRPNAGGPNEQFF. CDR3 nucleotides: TGTGCCAGCAGGCCTAATGCGGGAGGGCCCAATGAGCAGTTCTTC.